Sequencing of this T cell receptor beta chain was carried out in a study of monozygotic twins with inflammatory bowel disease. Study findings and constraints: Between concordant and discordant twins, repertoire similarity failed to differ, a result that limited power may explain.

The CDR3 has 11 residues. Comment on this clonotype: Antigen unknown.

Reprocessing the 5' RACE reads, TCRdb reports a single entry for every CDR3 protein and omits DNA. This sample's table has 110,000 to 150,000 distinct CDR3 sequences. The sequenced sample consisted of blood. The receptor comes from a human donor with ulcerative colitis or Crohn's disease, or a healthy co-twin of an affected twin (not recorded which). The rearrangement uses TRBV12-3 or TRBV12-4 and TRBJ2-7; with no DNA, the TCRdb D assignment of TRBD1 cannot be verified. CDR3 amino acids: CASSVGQYEYF.